A selection of T cell receptor beta chains follows, all from one sample in a study of cytomegalovirus exposure and HLA in healthy donors. The assay was immunoSEQ multiplex PCR, and TCRdb's table has in-frame clones only and misses some. The sample lists a few hundred thousand clones; around 81% were seen once. Material: PBMCs. Receptor source: a woman aged 55-75 years in good health and CMV-seropositive. Each CDR3 is given with its conserved first and last residue. D genes are given only for firm matches. The listing skips clone size in some rows; elsewhere it reads once, few, many or a size class.

v_call	clone_size	j_call	d_call	cdr3_aa	cdr3_nt
TRBV11-2	.	TRBJ2-1	TRBD1	CASSPRHLGTGYNEQFF	TGTGCCAGCAGCCCCCGACACTTAGGGACAGGGTACAATGAGCAGTTCTTC
TRBV19	.	TRBJ1-2	.	CASSITGQANYGYTF	TGTGCCAGTAGTATAACCGGCCAGGCTAACTATGGCTACACCTTC
TRBV5-6	.	TRBJ1-4	TRBD1	CASSGRTGGWNEKLFF	TGTGCCAGCAGCGGGAGGACAGGGGGTTGGAATGAAAAACTGTTTTTT
TRBV6-1	.	TRBJ2-7	.	CASSERGRTYEQYF	TGTGCCAGCAGTGAAAGGGGTCGGACCTACGAGCAGTACTTC
TRBV19	few	TRBJ2-7	TRBD1	CASKESNRGIYEQYF	TGTGCCAGTAAGGAATCGAACAGGGGGATCTACGAGCAGTACTTC
TRBV10-2	.	TRBJ2-5	TRBD2	CASSEPGRETQYF	TGCGCCAGCAGTGAACCCGGGAGGGAGACCCAGTACTTC
TRBV25-1	once	TRBJ2-7	.	CASQRAGNSYEQYF	TGTGCCAGCCAAAGGGCGGGTAACTCCTACGAGCAGTACTTC
TRBV4-1	.	TRBJ2-1	TRBD2	CASSPSGRSRGPNEQFF	TGCGCCAGCAGCCCCAGCGGGAGGTCGAGGGGGCCCAATGAGCAGTTCTTC
TRBV7-9	.	TRBJ2-7	.	CASSLEEIYEQYF	TGTGCCAGCAGCTTAGAGGAGATTTACGAGCAGTACTTC
TRBV9	.	TRBJ2-5	.	CASSPQGGETQYF	TGTGCCAGCAGCCCCCAGGGAGGAGAGACCCAGTACTTC
TRBV29-1	few	TRBJ2-1	TRBD2	CSVEDPSGRIGEQFF	TGCAGCGTTGAAGATCCCAGCGGGAGAATTGGTGAGCAGTTCTTC
TRBV28	.	TRBJ1-1	.	CASTLMGGATEAFF	TGTGCCAGCACCCTGATGGGGGGTGCCACTGAAGCTTTCTTT
TRBV7-2	.	TRBJ2-7	.	CASSLGSGRRYEQYF	TGTGCCAGCAGCTTAGGCTCCGGGAGACGGTACGAGCAGTACTTC
TRBV5-1	few	TRBJ2-3	.	CASSLDGQKDTQYF	TGCGCCAGCAGCTTGGACGGACAGAAAGATACGCAGTATTTT
TRBV6-1	.	TRBJ1-2	.	CASSEPGKPGGYTF	TGTGCCAGCAGTGAGCCAGGTAAACCTGGAGGCTACACCTTC
TRBV6-5	.	TRBJ2-1	.	CASSFGFGEQFF	TGTGCCAGCAGTTTCGGTTTCGGTGAGCAGTTCTTC
TRBV7-3	once	TRBJ2-7	.	CASSLTPLGGEQYF	TGTGCCAGCAGCTTAACCCCCCTGGGGGGCGAGCAGTACTTC
TRBV5-4	.	TRBJ2-7	.	CASSLTSNYEQYF	TGTGCCAGCAGCTTGACCTCTAACTACGAGCAGTACTTC
TRBV30	.	TRBJ1-1	.	CAWSVLGLLAFF	TGTGCCTGGAGTGTACTAGGCCTCTTAGCTTTCTTT
TRBV28	.	TRBJ1-1	.	CASSPRGGAYTEAFF	TGTGCCAGCAGCCCCAGAGGGGGGGCCTACACTGAAGCTTTCTTT
TRBV10-3	.	TRBJ1-2	.	CAISENDLDTYGYTF	TGTGCCATCAGTGAGAATGACTTGGACACCTATGGCTACACCTTC
TRBV7-9	.	TRBJ2-3	.	CASSLVLSPSGTDTQYF	TGTGCCAGCAGCTTAGTCTTGTCACCAAGCGGCACAGATACGCAGTATTTT
TRBV27	.	TRBJ1-3	.	CASSLFSPGISSGNTIYF	TGTGCCAGCAGTTTATTCAGTCCAGGGATCAGCTCTGGAAACACCATATATTTT
TRBV2	.	TRBJ2-7	TRBD1	CASKTGGLSYEQYF	TGTGCCAGCAAAACAGGGGGCTTATCCTACGAGCAGTACTTC
TRBV5-1	.	TRBJ1-1	.	CASSLLGGNTEAFF	TGCGCCAGCAGCTTGTTAGGGGGAAACACTGAAGCTTTCTTT
TRBV19	.	TRBJ1-2	.	CASSIGGSNYGYTF	TGTGCCAGTAGTATTGGAGGGTCTAACTATGGCTACACCTTC
TRBV15	.	TRBJ2-1	.	CATSTTAYNEQFF	TGTGCCACCAGCACTACAGCTTACAATGAGCAGTTCTTC
TRBV7-9	.	TRBJ2-7	TRBD2	CASTSASSYEQYF	TGTGCCAGTACTAGCGCAAGCTCCTACGAGCAGTACTTC
TRBV28	few	TRBJ2-7	TRBD2	CASGSGGHPGSYEQYF	TGTGCCAGCGGATCGGGAGGACACCCAGGCTCCTACGAGCAGTACTTC
TRBV9	.	TRBJ1-1	.	CASSPSQGNTEAFF	TGTGCCAGCAGCCCTTCGCAGGGGAACACTGAAGCTTTCTTT
TRBV5-1	.	TRBJ1-2	.	CASSENGQPYGYTF	TGCGCCAGCAGCGAGAATGGACAGCCCTATGGCTACACCTTC
TRBV28	.	TRBJ2-7	.	CASSFRTGFYEQYF	TGTGCCAGCAGTTTCCGTACAGGGTTCTACGAGCAGTACTTC
TRBV5-1	once	TRBJ2-4	TRBD1	CASSLGQGSLESKNIQYF	TGCGCCAGCAGCTTGGGACAGGGATCCTTGGAATCCAAAAACATTCAGTACTTC
TRBV18	.	TRBJ2-5	.	CASSPIHQETQYF	TGTGCCAGCTCACCTATCCACCAAGAGACCCAGTACTTC
TRBV10-3	.	TRBJ2-5	.	CAISEAGSQETQYF	TGTGCCATCAGTGAAGCGGGTAGCCAAGAGACCCAGTACTTC